Each of the 22 T cell receptor beta chains below was sequenced from the same sample in a study of blood T cell repertoires in COVID-19 (TCRdb year 2020). Library prep was done by the immunoSEQ multiplex PCR assay. The immuneACCESS repertoire file appears here via TCRdb, limited to in-frame rearrangements. These files lack a portion of the clones; in checked studies, under half of the deficit traces to unresolved V genes, and the cause of the others is not known. In all, the sample holds 55,000 to 80,000 clones, and approximately 79% of those were seen once. Clones ranked in the top ten supply about 16% of the sample. Sequencing was performed on peripheral blood. These receptor sequences come from an older man with active COVID-19.

The chain combines TRBV24-1 with TRBJ2-7; 9 bases match TRBD1. The V gene's germline CDR1 is KGHDR and CDR2 SFDVKD. J was trimmed by 2 bases and V by 3 bases; bases with no gene match: 4. The CDR3 length is 15 residues. The CDR3 nucleotides read TGTGCCACCAGTGATACCGGGACAGGGACCTACGAGCAGTACTTC. This codes for CATSDTGTGTYEQYF.

V usage is TRBV5-4 and J usage is TRBJ1-2, with 7 nucleotides matching TRBD1. J gave up 0 bases and V 3 bases, and 8 bases lay outside the gene matches. Germline V lookup: CDR1 SGHNT, CDR2 YYREEE (reference sequence). CDR3 size: 16 residues. In DNA form, the CDR3 reads TGTGCCAGCAGCTCCGGAACCAGGGGGTCTAACTATGGCTACACCTTC. Translating it yields CASSSGTRGSNYGYTF.

CDR3 DNA: TGTGCCAGCAGCGACGCGAGTACTAGCGGGGGGGCACCAGATACGCAGTATTTT. Encoded protein: CASSDASTSGGAPDTQYF. This rearrangement joins TRBV7-9 to TRBJ2-3; 13 bases align to TRBD2. Germline V gene data show CDR1 as SEHNR and CDR2 as FQNEAQ (reference sequence). The CDR3 has 18 residues. V lost 5 bases and J lost 4; bases outside the gene matches: 12.

This chain joins TRBV6-6 and TRBJ2-3, with 9 bases lining up with TRBD2. The CDR3 length is 16 residues. V was pared by 5 bases and J by 3 bases, with 9 bases of the junction left unmatched. Germline CDR1 reads MNHNY; CDR2 reads SVGAGI (reference sequence). The CDR3 nucleotides are TGTGCCAGCAGTAGGGGCGGGGGGGCTCAGACAGATACGCAGTATTTT. Translating it yields CASSRGGGAQTDTQYF.

This clone was seen a single time. The chain joins TRBV5-5 to TRBJ2-7; tentative D call: TRBD1 (6 bases). This CDR3 comprises 14 residues. The ends were cut back, 2 bases at V and 2 bases at J, with 11 bases in the middle. Germline V gene sequence: CDR1 SGHKS, CDR2 YYEKEE (reference sequence). This chain's CDR3 is CASSLTGFAYEQYF. CDR3 bases: TGTGCCAGCAGCTTAACAGGGTTCGCCTACGAGCAGTACTTC.

The rearrangement joins TRBV7-7 to TRBJ2-5, with 7 bases that match TRBD1. The CDR3 is 15 amino acids. Per germline, CDR1 SSHAT and CDR2 FNYEAQ (reference sequence). The V and J ends lost 6 bases and 3 bases, in that order; junction bases with no gene match: 10. CDR3 sequence: CASSLNSGTEETQYF. In DNA, the CDR3 is TGTGCCAGCAGTTTGAATTCCGGGACAGAAGAGACCCAGTACTTC.

The chain combines TRBV29-1 with TRBJ1-1; D is ambiguous. The germline V and J ends were trimmed by 6 bases and 0 bases, with 8 bases remaining between them. This CDR3 comprises 12 residues. The germline gives CDR1 SQVTM, CDR2 ANQGSEA. This chain's CDR3 is CSVAGVNTEAFF. In DNA, the CDR3 is TGCAGCGTGGCAGGCGTGAACACTGAAGCTTTCTTT.

J is TRBJ1-6 and V is TRBV18, with a possible D match to TRBD1 (5 bases). V was cut by 4 bases and J by 8 bases, with 12 bases left in between. This CDR3 has 14 residues. CDR1 is KGHSH and CDR2 is LQKENI in the germline V gene. DNA for the CDR3: TGTGCCAGCTCACTCTCAGGGAACGATTCACCCCTCCACTTT. Its protein is CASSLSGNDSPLHF.

This rearrangement joins TRBV27 to TRBJ1-2; D is unresolved. The germline gives CDR1 MNHEY, CDR2 SMNVEV (reference sequence). The V gene lost 0 bases and the J gene lost 2 bases, with 4 bases spanning the gap. The CDR3 has 13 amino acids. In DNA form, the CDR3 reads TGTGCCAGCAGTTTATCCGAGAACTATGGCTACACCTTC. It yields the protein CASSLSENYGYTF.

The chain has TRBV19 and TRBJ1-5; 7 nucleotides agree with TRBD1. Germline V lookup: CDR1 LNHDA, CDR2 SQIVND (reference sequence). J gave up 0 bases and V 7 bases, and 12 bases lay outside the gene matches. The CDR3 contains 17 residues. CDR3 sequence reads: CASTEGQYSYSNQPQHF. As DNA, the CDR3 is TGTGCCAGTACTGAGGGACAGTATAGCTATAGCAATCAGCCCCAGCATTTT.

The chain joins TRBV3-1 (or the pseudogene TRBV3-2) to TRBJ2-1, with unresolved D. Germline CDR1 and CDR2: LGHDT and YNNKEL (reference sequence). The CDR3 totals 13 residues. The V end lost 0 bases, the J end lost 7 bases, and 7 bases lay between the germline ends. The DNA for the CDR3 is TGTGCCAGCAGCCAAGATGCGGCAAATGAGCAGTTCTTC. This sequence encodes CASSQDAANEQFF.

The chain has TRBV9 and TRBJ2-6, with D hard to call. The CDR3 length is 16 residues. Germline V CDR1 and CDR2: SGDLS, YYNGEE. Trimming took 0 bases from V and 0 from J, leaving 7 bases between them. The CDR3 loop reads CASSVGGYSGANVLTF. The CDR3 nucleotides read TGTGCCAGCAGCGTAGGCGGATACTCTGGGGCCAACGTCCTGACTTTC.

The chain links TRBV6-5 to TRBJ1-2; 11 nucleotides agree with TRBD1. After removal of 2 bases from V and 4 bases from J, the junction contained 6 bases not matched to a gene. CDR1 and CDR2 (germline): MNHEY, SVGAGI. This CDR3 spans 16 amino acids. The CDR3 region has the DNA TGTGCCAGCAGTTACAGGTCCGGGACAGGGGGCTATGGCTACACCTTC. Its protein is CASSYRSGTGGYGYTF.

This clone is labeled as medium-sized (0.01 to 0.1%). The chain is built from TRBV5-6 and TRBJ1-5; TRBD1 matches at 9 bases. Germline-derived CDR1 and CDR2 are SGHDT and YYEEEE. Losses at the gene ends were 0 bases for V and 0 bases for J; bases not matched to a gene: 10. The CDR3 has 19 amino acids. CDR3 in amino acids: CASSLGQGGIGYSNQPQHF. The CDR3 nucleotides read TGTGCCAGCAGCTTGGGACAGGGGGGTATCGGATATAGCAATCAGCCCCAGCATTTT.

This clone came up many times. This chain uses TRBV14 with TRBJ2-2, with D unresolved. The germline gives CDR1 SGHDN, CDR2 FVKESK. This CDR3 is 13 amino acids long. Trimming shortened V by 2 bases and J by 4 bases, and 5 bases separated the two germline ends. The CDR3, as DNA: TGTGCCAGCAGCCAACCCATCACCGGGGAGCTGTTTTTT. It codes for CASSQPITGELFF.

The chain combines TRBV6-5 with TRBJ2-5; D possibly corresponds to TRBD1 (6 bases). Germline V gene data show CDR1 as MNHEY and CDR2 as SVGAGI. The CDR3 has 15 amino acids. The V end lost 7 bases, the J end lost 4 bases, and 19 bases lay between the germline ends. CDR3 sequence (DNA): TGTGCCAGCACATCGACTGGGGGCGCTCGAGAGACCCAGTACTTC. Translated, it gives CASTSTGGARETQYF.

V and J are TRBV28 and TRBJ2-6; the D gene is possibly TRBD2 (6 bases). Germline CDR1 and CDR2: MDHEN and SYDVKM. The V end lost 11 bases, the J end lost 2 bases, and 13 bases lay between the germline ends. This CDR3 contains 14 residues. CDR3 amino acids: CALQAGPGANVLTF. In nucleotides, the CDR3 is TGTGCCCTGCAAGCGGGCCCTGGGGCCAACGTCCTGACTTTC.

This chain uses TRBV5-5 with TRBJ1-1; D may be TRBD1 (5 bases). The V gene's germline CDR1 is SGHKS and CDR2 YYEKEE (reference sequence). This CDR3 has 13 amino acids. Between the trimmed V and J ends, which lost 2 bases and 5 bases, there was a span of 10 bases. This chain's CDR3 is CASSFRGGTEAFF. CDR3 nucleotides: TGTGCCAGCAGCTTCCGGGGGGGTACTGAAGCTTTCTTT.

Only a few counts were recorded for this clone. CDR3 sequence reads: CASSLLAGDTYEQYF. The CDR3 region has the DNA TGTGCCAGCAGCTTACTAGCGGGAGACACCTACGAGCAGTACTTC. This chain connects TRBV5-4 to TRBJ2-7; 11 bases are a match to TRBD2. Germline trimming cut 2 bases from V and 2 bases from J; bases unmatched to any gene: 3. The length of the CDR3 is 15 residues. Germline loops: CDR1 SGHNT, CDR2 YYREEE (reference sequence).

In this sample, this clone turned up a few times. The chain links TRBV27 to TRBJ1-1, with D maybe TRBD1 (6 bases). Germline V gene lookup returns CDR1 MNHEY and CDR2 SMNVEV (reference sequence). The CDR3 is 13 amino acids. Trimming shortened V by 4 bases and J by 5 bases, and 11 bases separated the two germline ends. The CDR3 DNA sequence: TGTGCCAGCAGTTCGAACAGGGCTACTGAAGCTTTCTTT. This codes for CASSSNRATEAFF.

CDR3 nucleotide sequence: TGTGCCAGCAGGGGAGGGGGGGAACGATACGAGCAGTACTTC. Residues: CASRGGGERYEQYF. V and J are TRBV28 and TRBJ2-7, with TRBD2 as a possible D gene (7 bases). Between the trimmed V and J ends, which lost 6 bases and 4 bases, there was a span of 16 bases. Per the germline V gene, CDR1 is MDHEN and CDR2 is SYDVKM. The CDR3 runs to 14 residues.

V and J are TRBV7-6 and TRBJ2-2; 8 bases align to TRBD1. The J segment lost 1 base and the V segment lost 6 bases, leaving 4 bases of the junction unmatched. The germline V gene has CDR1 SGHVS and CDR2 FNYEAQ. The CDR3 runs 15 residues. The chain's CDR3 is CASSVGTGNTGELFF. For the CDR3, the DNA is TGTGCCAGCAGTGTCGGGACAGGGAACACCGGGGAGCTGTTTTTT.